This T cell receptor beta chain stems from a study of CD8+CD57+ T cells in acquired aplastic anemia. This CDR3 spans 14 amino acids. Germline assignment: CDR1 SGHRS and CDR2 YFSETQ. Trimming stripped 0 bases from V and 6 bases from J, with 11 bases between. The template used for profiling TCR beta VDJ and CDR3 was genomic DNA. In TCRdb, the reads were re-called with MiXCR into one record per CDR3 protein. The sample has around 190,000 distinct CDR3 sequences, approximately 49% seen once. This clonotype occurred many times. This receptor was identified in a human donor in good health, serving as a control. The chain couples TRBV5-1 to TRBJ2-3; unclear D gene. Sequences were obtained from sorted CD4+, CD8+, or CD8+CD57+ T cells (not recorded which) from PBMCs. For the CDR3, the DNA is TGCGCCAGCAGCTTGGTGCCGAATTGGGATACGCAGTATTTT. This gives the protein CASSLVPNWDTQYF.